These T cell receptor beta chains were read from a single sample in a study of T cell changes during pregnancy in multiple sclerosis. The method was immunoSEQ multiplex PCR; TCRdb's version includes in-frame clones alone and lacks a portion of them. The table lists approximately 84,000 clones, about 94% of them singletons. The source material was peripheral blood, sampled in the third trimester of pregnancy. The receptors here all came from a female donor with multiple sclerosis, enrolled in a pregnancy study. Each CDR3 is given with its conserved first and last residue. The D gene is left open where the match is weak. Part of the rows lack a size; the others show once, few, many or a class for expanded clones.

D gene,clone size,V gene,J gene,CDR3 protein,CDR3 DNA
TRBD2,NA,TRBV12-5,TRBJ2-3,CASATTQRGGLILTHTDTQYF,TGTGCTAGTGCCACCACACAACGGGGGGGTCTGATCCTCACTCACACAGATACGCAGTATTTT
TRBD1,NA,TRBV5-8,TRBJ2-1,CASSPDRGRDNEQFF,TGTGCCAGCAGCCCCGACAGGGGTCGGGACAATGAGCAGTTCTTC
NA,NA,TRBV4-1,TRBJ1-3,CASSQEDSNSGNTIYF,TGCGCCAGCAGCCAAGAGGACAGCAACTCTGGAAACACCATATATTTT
NA,NA,TRBV20-1,TRBJ2-2,CSAPTGGELFF,TGCAGTGCCCCGACGGGCGGGGAGCTGTTTTTT
TRBD2,NA,TRBV6-5,TRBJ2-1,CASSRTSGRNEQFF,TGTGCCAGCAGTCGGACTAGCGGTAGGAATGAGCAGTTCTTC
TRBD1,NA,TRBV2,TRBJ2-1,CASSRDRDNNEQFF,TGTGCCAGCAGCCGGGACAGGGATAACAATGAGCAGTTCTTC
TRBD2,NA,TRBV27,TRBJ2-3,CASSPLLAGVSDTQYF,TGTGCCAGCAGTCCGCTACTAGCGGGGGTTTCAGATACGCAGTATTTT
NA,NA,TRBV6-5,TRBJ1-1,CASSYSRGAEAFF,TGTGCCAGCAGTTACTCCCGAGGCGCTGAAGCTTTCTTT
NA,NA,TRBV19,TRBJ1-5,CASRTIQGVRNQPQHF,TGTGCCAGTAGAACAATACAGGGAGTACGCAATCAGCCCCAGCATTTT
NA,NA,TRBV7-9,TRBJ1-2,CASSSDGYGYTF,TGTGCCAGCAGTTCAGACGGGTATGGCTACACCTTC
NA,NA,TRBV5-6,TRBJ1-2,CASSLGDYGYGYTF,TGTGCCAGCAGCTTGGGGGACTACGGGTATGGCTACACCTTC
NA,NA,TRBV9,TRBJ2-3,CASSPQTGRSTDTQYF,TGTGCCAGCAGCCCGCAGACTGGCCGTAGCACAGATACGCAGTATTTT
NA,NA,TRBV15,TRBJ1-2,CATSRDRGAGGYTF,TGTGCCACCAGCAGAGATCGGGGGGCCGGCGGCTACACCTTC
TRBD2,NA,TRBV11-3,TRBJ2-1,CASSRTSGGINNEQFF,TGTGCCAGCAGCCGGACCAGCGGGGGGATCAACAATGAGCAGTTCTTC
TRBD1,NA,TRBV6-1,TRBJ1-3,CASSEEGVDRGYGNTIYF,TGTGCCAGCAGTGAAGAGGGAGTCGACAGGGGGTACGGAAACACCATATATTTT
NA,once,TRBV2,TRBJ2-7,CASSAQGGEQYF,TGTGCCAGCAGTGCACAGGGGGGGGAGCAGTACTTC
TRBD1,NA,TRBV6-5,TRBJ1-2,CASRSGGQRVYGYTF,TGTGCCAGCAGGAGCGGGGGACAGAGGGTCTATGGCTACACCTTC
TRBD2,NA,TRBV10-3,TRBJ2-2,CAISDPGLVYTGELFF,TGTGCCATCAGTGACCCGGGACTAGTCTACACCGGGGAGCTGTTTTTT
NA,NA,TRBV5-4,TRBJ1-6,CASSSTRNSGPLHF,TGTGCCAGCAGCTCGACCCGTAATTCAGGACCCCTCCACTTT
NA,NA,TRBV19,TRBJ2-3,CASSTRADTQYF,TGTGCCAGTAGTACCCGTGCGGATACGCAGTATTTT
TRBD2,NA,TRBV30,TRBJ2-3,CAWSVLSSGITDTQYF,TGTGCCTGGAGTGTACTATCTAGCGGAATCACAGATACGCAGTATTTT
NA,NA,TRBV6-4,TRBJ1-2,CATLGYYGYTF,TGTGCCACCCTAGGATACTATGGCTACACCTTC
NA,NA,TRBV10-3,TRBJ1-2,CAITKGGGGFDYGYTF,TGTGCCATCACCAAGGGAGGGGGGGGATTCGACTATGGCTACACCTTC
TRBD1,once,TRBV27,TRBJ2-7,CASSVGQGPYEQYF,TGTGCCAGCAGTGTGGGACAGGGCCCCTACGAGCAGTACTTC
NA,NA,TRBV10-3,TRBJ1-2,CAISDRSDYGYTF,TGTGCCATCAGTGATCGCAGTGACTATGGCTACACCTTC
NA,NA,TRBV27,TRBJ1-4,CASSFGQVNEKLFF,TGTGCCAGCAGTTTTGGTCAGGTTAATGAAAAACTGTTTTTT
TRBD2,once,TRBV29-1,TRBJ2-1,CSVEDQGGGGNEQFF,TGCAGCGTTGAAGATCAGGGCGGGGGAGGGAATGAGCAGTTCTTC
TRBD1,NA,TRBV5-5,TRBJ1-6,CASSQDRASPLHF,TGTGCCAGCAGCCAAGACAGGGCTTCACCCCTCCACTTT
NA,NA,TRBV6-5,TRBJ2-7,CASSYTQGTYEQYF,TGTGCCAGCAGTTACACGCAGGGGACCTACGAGCAGTACTTC
TRBD2,NA,TRBV11-2,TRBJ2-3,CASRGPGVAGDTDTQYF,TGTGCCAGCAGGGGACCGGGGGTAGCGGGGGACACAGATACGCAGTATTTT
NA,NA,TRBV7-9,TRBJ1-1,CASSLAGAKAEAFF,TGTGCCAGCAGCTTAGCAGGGGCGAAGGCTGAAGCTTTCTTT
NA,NA,TRBV5-6,TRBJ1-6,CASSLQGLPNSPLHF,TGTGCCAGCAGCTTGCAGGGCCTCCCTAATTCACCCCTCCACTTT
NA,once,TRBV7-6,TRBJ2-5,CASSLWGETQYF,TGTGCCAGCAGCTTGTGGGGCGAGACCCAGTACTTC
NA,NA,TRBV5-4,TRBJ2-5,CASSYELYQETQYF,TGTGCCAGCAGCTACGAACTGTACCAAGAGACCCAGTACTTC
TRBD1,NA,TRBV18,TRBJ1-2,CASSPVRGRRSDGYTF,TGTGCCAGCTCACCAGTCAGGGGGCGAAGGAGTGATGGCTACACCTTC
TRBD1,once,TRBV5-5,TRBJ2-2,CASSSLPSTGGMRTGELFF,TGTGCCAGCAGCTCCCTGCCGTCGACAGGGGGAATGAGGACCGGGGAGCTGTTTTTT
NA,NA,TRBV5-5,TRBJ1-2,CASSLGGGIYGYTF,TGTGCCAGCAGCTTGGGGGGCGGAATCTATGGCTACACCTTC
TRBD2,NA,TRBV6-5,TRBJ2-7,CASSYLGTSAIEQYF,TGTGCCAGCAGTTACTTAGGGACTAGCGCTATCGAGCAGTACTTC
NA,NA,TRBV19,TRBJ2-2,CASSGSALNTGELFF,TGTGCCAGTAGTGGGAGCGCGCTGAACACCGGGGAGCTGTTTTTT
NA,NA,TRBV27,TRBJ2-1,CASSFPLGGKQFF,TGTGCCAGCAGTTTCCCCCTTGGGGGCAAGCAGTTCTTC
NA,NA,TRBV6-5,TRBJ1-1,CASSLLGGASTEAFF,TGTGCCAGCAGCCTACTGGGGGGGGCCTCCACTGAAGCTTTCTTT
NA,NA,TRBV5-1,TRBJ1-6,CASSFVDSYNSPLHF,TGCGCCAGCAGCTTTGTAGACTCCTATAATTCACCCCTCCACTTT
NA,NA,TRBV6-5,TRBJ1-2,CASSFRTVTNYGYTF,TGTGCCAGCAGTTTCCGGACAGTAACTAACTATGGCTACACCTTC
NA,NA,TRBV29-1,TRBJ1-1,CSVTGGLNTEAFF,TGCAGCGTTACGGGGGGGCTGAACACTGAAGCTTTCTTT
TRBD1,NA,TRBV28,TRBJ2-2,CASSGQGAGYTGELFF,TGTGCCAGCAGTGGACAGGGGGCTGGATACACCGGGGAGCTGTTTTTT
NA,NA,TRBV19,TRBJ1-6,CASSIVRTDNSPLHF,TGTGCCAGTAGTATAGTGCGGACAGATAATTCACCCCTCCACTTT